This TCR beta chain was recovered during a study of T cells in Graves' hyperthyroidism and ophthalmopathy (dated by TCRdb to the late 2010s). Regarding the research as a whole: Peripheral blood samples were taken at initial diagnosis, before any treatment was given. The paper describes TCR Vbeta CDR3 sequencing of 135 peripheral blood samples, made up of roughly 40 ophthalmopathy patients, roughly 75 hyperthyroidism patients and roughly 17 progressor patients. The 80 to 100 discovery patients were randomly divided into training and test sets at a 7:3 ratio. After blood sampling, hyperthyroidism patients were treated with methimazole at a starting dose of 30 mg daily, and ophthalmopathy patients were treated with high-dose intravenous methylprednisolone. An independent validation cohort of around 19 hyperthyroidism patients and over 15 patients who later progressed to ophthalmopathy tested prospective prediction of ophthalmopathy. To identify TCR V-J signatures that set the groups apart, the researchers used a discovery cohort of about a hundred patients, made up of 40 to 45 with Graves' ophthalmopathy and about 55 with stable Graves' hyperthyroidism. Thyroid tissue and blood T-cell repertoires from roughly six Graves' hyperthyroidism patients were also compared in the study. Paper-wide results and their limitations: Sample size was not statistically predetermined, and investigators were not blinded to group allocation. In validation, progression to ophthalmopathy was predicted by the model with 70.59% sensitivity and 72% to 80% specificity, a median of approximately 6.5 months before onset. Most expanded thyroid clonotypes (frequency above 0.001) were also detected in blood, a finding suggesting that blood repertoires may reflect thyroid immune responses. A 13 V-J signature model separated ophthalmopathy from stable hyperthyroidism, with around 91% sensitivity and 81.08% specificity in cross-validation and 80%/75% in testing.

In the ophthalmopathy patients, disease was moderately to severely active, with a Clinical Activity Score of 3 or more, a NOSPECS grade of 4 or more, and a duration of less than 3 months. The study excluded patients with uncontrolled infections, other autoimmune diseases, pregnancy or lactation. Diagnoses relied on clinical symptoms, serum thyroxine and TRAb, thyroid ultrasound and orbital computed tomography. Ficoll-Paque density gradient centrifugation was used to isolate PBMCs from 10 ml of fresh peripheral blood. Trizol reagent was used to extract total RNA, and RNA quality was then checked on an Agilent 2100 Bioanalyzer. There are many counts of this clonotype. The antigen this receptor binds is unknown. The record has no base qualities; no much larger clone is one base away. The TCR beta CDR3 regions were amplified from RNA transcripts. The TCR CDR3 was subjected to a first round of RT-PCR using the HTBI primer set and the Qiagen OneStep RT-PCR kit. A second multiplex PCR round built the libraries, followed by size selection and purification. Libraries were sequenced paired-end with 100 bp reads on an Illumina HiSeq2000. The paper's data handling went like this. Raw data were processed with SOAPnuke, discarding reads with adapters, uncalled bases, mean Phred below 15, or no exact constant-primer or identifier match. High-quality paired reads were merged with COPE v1.2.5, and unique nucleotide sequences were defined as clonotypes. MiTCR v1.1 was used to align the clonotypes against IMGT TRBV, TRBD and TRBJ reference segments. Only V-J combinations with frequency above 0.0001, covering 99% to 99.2% of repertoires, were analysed. The TCS score was defined as F50 (clonal expansion) divided by E x V (chaos), with BLOSUM62-based TCRdist calculated between CDR3 peptides within each V-J. Welch's t-statistics and random forest reduced fewer than 600 V-J features to 10 to 15, which were used in a naive Bayes classifier (R e1071). TCRdb applied fastp at Q25 and MiXCR to the public reads, then kept only in-frame beta chains. Here each entry gathers all rows of one CDR3 protein and keeps the most common genes and DNA. TCRdb, not the authors, supplied the V and J calls. The table for this sample lists about 400,000 distinct CDR3 sequences; about 14% of them were counted only once. The ten biggest clones cover around 28% of the sample.

Sequencing was performed on blood. The receptor comes from a man in his fifties with Graves' ophthalmopathy.

In nucleotide form, the sequence is TGTGCCAGCATCAATAGCGGGAGCTCCTACAATGAGCAGTTCTTC. Its amino acids are CASINSGSSYNEQFF. This chain joins TRBV2 to TRBJ2-1, and 9 junction bases match TRBD2. From its cysteine to its phenylalanine, the CDR3 spans 15 amino acids. The CDR3 DNA has 45 bases and is translated from base 1. Germline trimming amounts to 7 bases on V and 0 bases on J, with 4 as the count of junction bases outside the gene matches. CDR1 is given as SNHLY and CDR2 as FYNNEI, both from the germline V gene. With all but the CDR3 taken from the reference TRBV2 and TRBJ2-1 genes, the full variable domain is: EPEVTQTPSHQVTQMGQEVILRCVPISNHLYFYWYRQILGQKVEFLVSFYNNEISEKSEIFDDQFSVERPDGSNFTLKIRSTKLEDSAMYFCASINSGSSYNEQFFGPGTRLTVL.